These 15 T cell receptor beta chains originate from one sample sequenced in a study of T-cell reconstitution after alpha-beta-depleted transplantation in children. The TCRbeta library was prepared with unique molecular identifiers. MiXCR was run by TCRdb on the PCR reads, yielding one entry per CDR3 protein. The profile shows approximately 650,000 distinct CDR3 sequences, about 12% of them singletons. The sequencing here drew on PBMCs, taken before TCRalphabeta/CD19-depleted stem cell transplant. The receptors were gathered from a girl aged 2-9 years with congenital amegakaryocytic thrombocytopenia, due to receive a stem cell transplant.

The DNA of the CDR3 is TGTGCCACCAGCACAGGGACAGCGATTACCTACGAGCAGTACTTC. Protein product: CATSTGTAITYEQYF. V usage is TRBV15 and J usage is TRBJ2-7; 7 bases align to TRBD1. Trimming removed 4 bases from V and 2 bases from J; junction bases left unmatched: 8. The CDR3 totals 15 residues. Germline CDR1 is LNHNV and CDR2 is YYDKDF (reference sequence). Using reference TRBV15 and TRBJ2-7 for the parts outside the CDR3, the full variable domain is DAMVIQNPRYQVTQFGKPVTLSCSQTLNHNVMYWYQQKSSQAPKLLFHYYDKDFNNEADTPDNFQSRRPNTSFCFLDIRSPGLGDTAMYLCATSTGTAITYEQYFGPGTRLTVT.

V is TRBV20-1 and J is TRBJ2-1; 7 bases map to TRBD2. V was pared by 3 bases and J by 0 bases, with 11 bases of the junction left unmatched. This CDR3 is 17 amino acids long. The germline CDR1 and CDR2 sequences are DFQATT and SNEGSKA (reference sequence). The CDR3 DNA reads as TGCAGTGCTAGGGGAGGGTACGGCGGGAGCTCCTACAATGAGCAGTTCTTC. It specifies CSARGGYGGSSYNEQFF.

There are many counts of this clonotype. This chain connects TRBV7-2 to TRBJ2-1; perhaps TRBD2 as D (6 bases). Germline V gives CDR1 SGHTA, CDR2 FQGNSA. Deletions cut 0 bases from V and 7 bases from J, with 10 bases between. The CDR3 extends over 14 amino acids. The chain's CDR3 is CASSLARGGNEQFF. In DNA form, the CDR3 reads TGTGCCAGCAGCTTAGCGCGGGGCGGAAATGAGCAGTTCTTC.

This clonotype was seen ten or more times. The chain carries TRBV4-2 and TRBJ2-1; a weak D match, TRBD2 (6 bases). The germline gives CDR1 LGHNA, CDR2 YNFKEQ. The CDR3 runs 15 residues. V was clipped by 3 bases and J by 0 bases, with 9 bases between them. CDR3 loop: CASSQLAVSYNEQFF. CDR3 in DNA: TGTGCCAGCAGCCAGTTAGCGGTCTCCTACAATGAGCAGTTCTTC.

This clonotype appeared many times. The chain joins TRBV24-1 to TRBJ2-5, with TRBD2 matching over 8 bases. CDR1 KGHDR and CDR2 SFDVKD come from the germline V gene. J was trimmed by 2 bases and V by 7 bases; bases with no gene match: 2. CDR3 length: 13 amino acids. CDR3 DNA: TGTGCCACCAGGAGCGGGGGTCAAGAGACCCAGTACTTC. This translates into CATRSGGQETQYF.

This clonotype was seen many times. The CDR3 DNA reads as TGCAGTGCTAGTCCTCCTAACAGGGGATTCTACGAGCAGTACTTC. Its translation is CSASPPNRGFYEQYF. The gene calls are TRBV20-1 and TRBJ2-7; 7 positions match TRBD1. After removal of 3 bases from V and 3 bases from J, the junction contained 11 bases not matched to a gene. CDR1 is DFQATT and CDR2 is SNEGSKA in the germline V gene (reference sequence). The CDR3 has 15 amino acids.

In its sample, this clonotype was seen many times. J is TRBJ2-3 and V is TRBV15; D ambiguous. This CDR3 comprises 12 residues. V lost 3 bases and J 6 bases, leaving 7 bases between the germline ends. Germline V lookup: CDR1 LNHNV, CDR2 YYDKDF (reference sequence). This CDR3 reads CATSSNRDTQYF. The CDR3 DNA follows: TGTGCCACCAGCAGCAACCGGGATACGCAGTATTTT.

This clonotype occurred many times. The CDR3 bases are TGTGCCATCAGTGACACCCGACAGTCCGATGAGCAGTTCTTC. This sequence encodes CAISDTRQSDEQFF. The V gene is TRBV10-3, the J gene TRBJ2-1; D may be TRBD1 (5 bases). CDR3 length: 14 residues. Germline CDR1 reads ENHRY; CDR2 reads SYGVKD. Trimming stripped 3 bases from V and 8 bases from J, with 14 bases between.

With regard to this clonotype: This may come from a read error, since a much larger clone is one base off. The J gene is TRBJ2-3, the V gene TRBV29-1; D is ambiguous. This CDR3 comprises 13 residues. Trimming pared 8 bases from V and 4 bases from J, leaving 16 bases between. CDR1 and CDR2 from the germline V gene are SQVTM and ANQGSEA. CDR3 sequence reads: CSLTHGTADTQYF. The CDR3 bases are TGCAGCCTGACCCACGGTACGGCAGATACGCAGTATTTT.

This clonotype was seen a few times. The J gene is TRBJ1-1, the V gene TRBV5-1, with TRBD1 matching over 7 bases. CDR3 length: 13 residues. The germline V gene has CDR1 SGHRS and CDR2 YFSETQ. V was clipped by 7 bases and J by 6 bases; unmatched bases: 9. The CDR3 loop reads CASLGGRNAEAFF. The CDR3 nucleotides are TGCGCCAGCCTAGGGGGCCGTAACGCTGAAGCTTTCTTT.

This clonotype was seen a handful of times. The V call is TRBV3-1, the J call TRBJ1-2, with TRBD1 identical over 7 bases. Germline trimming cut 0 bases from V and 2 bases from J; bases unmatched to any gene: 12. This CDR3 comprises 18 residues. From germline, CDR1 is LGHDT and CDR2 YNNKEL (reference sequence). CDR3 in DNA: TGTGCCAGCAGCCAAGAAGTGGTTCGGACAGGACCAAACTATGGCTACACCTTC. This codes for CASSQEVVRTGPNYGYTF. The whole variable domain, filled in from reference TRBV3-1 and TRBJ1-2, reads DTAVSQTPKYLVTQMGNDKSIKCEQNLGHDTMYWYKQDSKKFLKIMFSYNNKELIINETVPNRFSPKSPDKAHLNLHINSLELGDSAVYFCASSQEVVRTGPNYGYTFGSGTRLTVV.

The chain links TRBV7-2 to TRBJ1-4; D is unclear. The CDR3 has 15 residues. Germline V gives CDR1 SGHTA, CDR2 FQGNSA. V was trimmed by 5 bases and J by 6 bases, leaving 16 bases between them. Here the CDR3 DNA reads TGTGCCAGCAGCCCTCTAACCCGGGGTCATGAAAAACTGTTTTTT. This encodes CASSPLTRGHEKLFF.

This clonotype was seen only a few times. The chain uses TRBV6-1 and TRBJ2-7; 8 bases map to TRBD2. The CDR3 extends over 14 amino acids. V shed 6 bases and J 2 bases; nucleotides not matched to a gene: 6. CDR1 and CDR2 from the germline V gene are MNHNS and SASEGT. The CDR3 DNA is TGTGCCAGCAGCCATACTAGCGGCCCCTACGAGCAGTACTTC. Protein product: CASSHTSGPYEQYF.

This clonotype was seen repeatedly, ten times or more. The CDR3 reads CASAGGTNTGELFF. CDR3 coding DNA: TGTGCCAGCGCCGGCGGAACGAACACCGGGGAGCTGTTTTTT. The chain links TRBV28 to TRBJ2-2; D remains ambiguous. Looked up from germline, CDR1 is MDHEN and CDR2 is SYDVKM. The CDR3 runs to 14 residues. V lost 8 bases to trimming and J lost 0 bases, with 10 bases between them.

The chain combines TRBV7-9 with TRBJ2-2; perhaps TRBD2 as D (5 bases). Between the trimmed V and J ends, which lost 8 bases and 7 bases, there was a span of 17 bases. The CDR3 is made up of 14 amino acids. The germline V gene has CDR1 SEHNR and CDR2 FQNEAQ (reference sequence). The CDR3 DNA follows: TGTGCCAGCGGGAGCCCCCAAAAGGACGGGGAGCTGTTTTTT. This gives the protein CASGSPQKDGELFF.